This T cell receptor beta chain is from a study of siplizumab effects on memory and regulatory T cells. Broader study findings: Siplizumab significantly decreased alloreactive sequences from unstimulated CD4+ memory cells. Proliferating siplizumab-culture Treg suppressive function went unconfirmed.

In each sample, roughly 97,000 TCR templates were assayed. Clones were sequenced by immunoSEQ multiplex PCR, and TCRdb holds only the in-frame ones, with some missing. The table lists 50,000 or so clones, roughly 93% of them singletons. Trimming cost V 0 bases and J 2 bases; bases outside gene matches: 2. The germline V gene has CDR1 MGHRA and CDR2 YSYEKL. This CDR3 is built from 15 residues. With respect to this clone: What it binds is not known. This sample includes further DNA sequences coding for the same CDR3.

Specimen: CD8+ T cells sorted from blood. V and J are TRBV4-1 and TRBJ2-7; TRBD2 agrees at 9 bases. This receptor was identified in a human donor in good health. The CDR3 loop reads CASSQEQREAYEQYF. DNA of the CDR3: TGCGCCAGCAGCCAAGAACAGCGGGAGGCCTACGAGCAGTACTTC.